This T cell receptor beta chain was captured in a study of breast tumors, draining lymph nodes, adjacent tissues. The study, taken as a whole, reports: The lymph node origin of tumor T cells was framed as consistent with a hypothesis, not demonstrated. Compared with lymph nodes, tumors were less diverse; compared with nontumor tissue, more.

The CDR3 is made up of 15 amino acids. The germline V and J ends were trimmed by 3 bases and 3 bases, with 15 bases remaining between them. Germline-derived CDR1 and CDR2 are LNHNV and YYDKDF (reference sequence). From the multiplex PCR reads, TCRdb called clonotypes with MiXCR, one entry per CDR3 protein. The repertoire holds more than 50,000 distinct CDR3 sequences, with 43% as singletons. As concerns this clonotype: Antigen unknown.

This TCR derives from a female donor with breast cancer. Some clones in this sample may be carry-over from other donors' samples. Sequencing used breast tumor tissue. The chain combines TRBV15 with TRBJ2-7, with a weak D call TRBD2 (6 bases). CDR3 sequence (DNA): TGTGCCACCAGCAGTCCCCCCGGGAGCATCTACGAGCAGTACTTC. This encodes CATSSPPGSIYEQYF.